This record concerns one T cell receptor beta chain sequence. The antigen is unknown. V was pared by 5 bases and J by 6 bases, with 8 bases of the junction left unmatched. CDR3 length: 14 residues. Germline CDR1 reads ENHRY; CDR2 reads SYGVKD. Primers for the PCR totalled 60 Vbeta and 13 Jbeta. TCRdb's table, derived via immunoSEQ multiplex PCR, lists solely in-frame clones and lacks some. The table shows 98,000 or so clones, with about 80% occurring only once. This record comes from a study of cytomegalovirus exposure and HLA in healthy donors. Overall study findings and caveats: There were some public TCRs occurring in many donors, but most TCR sequences were rare. Immune exposure data for these donors was limited to CMV serostatus.

The donors gave bone marrow, and they were healthy. Sequencing was performed on PBMCs. The receptor was isolated from a man in his fifties or sixties in good health and CMV-seropositive. V is TRBV10-3 and J is TRBJ2-7; TRBD1 matches at 9 bases. The CDR3: CAISQGQGNREQYF. Here the CDR3 DNA reads TGTGCCATCAGTCAGGGACAGGGAAACCGCGAGCAGTACTTC.